The source of this T cell receptor (beta chain) is a study of T cell changes during pregnancy in multiple sclerosis. The CDR3 has 14 amino acids. Germline CDR1 MNHEY, CDR2 SMNVEV (reference sequence). V lost 7 bases and J lost 3; bases outside the gene matches: 7. Data came from immunoSEQ multiplex PCR; TCRdb stores just in-frame clones and leaves some out. This table has tens of thousands of clones, approximately 90% appearing once. The chain is built from TRBV27 and TRBJ2-3; 7 bases line up with TRBD1. This clonotype was sampled from a female donor with multiple sclerosis, enrolled in a pregnancy study. Sequencing used CD8+ T cells from peripheral blood mononuclear cells, obtained in the first trimester of pregnancy. The CDR3 is CASTRQGPTDTQYF. The DNA for the CDR3 is TGTGCCAGCACAAGACAGGGTCCAACAGATACGCAGTATTTT.